This T cell receptor (beta chain) was profiled in a study of T cell responses to AZD1222 COVID-19 vaccine. Study-wide results and limits: Researchers took repertoire samples only after the peak T cell response had come. Reports say nearly half of spike-specific TCRs go after unmutated variant regions.

CDR1 is LGHDT, CDR2 YNNKEL, per germline (reference sequence). Trimming left V 2 bases short and J 5 bases short, with 9 bases between. The CDR3 extends over 13 amino acids. Clones were read by immunoSEQ multiplex PCR, and TCRdb kept only the in-frame ones, dropping some. The profile covers over 100,000 clones, with about 88% appearing a single time and 2.4% taken by the ten largest. With respect to this clone: Its antigen remains unidentified.

The specimen comprised peripheral blood, sampled on day 0 of AZD1222 vaccination. This sequence originates from an adult in good health. The V gene is TRBV3-1 (or the pseudogene TRBV3-2), the J gene TRBJ1-1; TRBD1 might be the D (5 bases). Here the CDR3 reads CASSQLGGTEAFF. As DNA, the CDR3 is TGTGCCAGCAGCCAATTGGGGGGGACTGAAGCTTTCTTT.